These T cell receptor beta chains were read from a single sample in a study of blood T cell repertoires in COVID-19. Here immunoSEQ multiplex PCR was the method, and the copy in TCRdb shows in-frame clones only, minus some. The sample has about 150,000 clones; about 83% are singletons. The source material was peripheral blood. Every receptor here comes from a woman aged 60-75 years with COVID-19, enrolled during active disease. Both conserved end residues are part of each CDR3. The D gene is left open where the match is weak. Clone size is given for some rows only: seen once, a few or many times, or a class if the clone is expanded.

d_gene	v_gene	len	j_gene	abundance	CDR3aa	CDR3nt
.	TRBV2	14	TRBJ2-1	.	CASSVERGGNEQFF	TGTGCCAGCAGTGTTGAAAGGGGTGGGAATGAGCAGTTCTTC
.	TRBV12-3/TRBV12-4	13	TRBJ2-7	.	CASSFGGIDEQYF	TGTGCCAGCAGTTTTGGGGGCATCGACGAGCAGTACTTC
.	TRBV5-1	13	TRBJ1-1	.	CASSLEGLAEAFF	TGCGCCAGCAGCTTAGAGGGACTGGCTGAAGCTTTCTTT
.	TRBV30	16	TRBJ1-1	.	CAWSPPKIQGDTEAFF	TGTGCCTGGAGTCCTCCAAAAATACAGGGAGACACTGAAGCTTTCTTT
.	TRBV5-1	14	TRBJ2-1	.	CASSLGGGGLEQFF	TGCGCCAGCAGCTTGGGCGGGGGCGGGCTCGAGCAGTTCTTC
.	TRBV12-3/TRBV12-4	13	TRBJ1-5	once	CASSLAMTGPQHF	TGTGCCAGCAGTTTAGCGATGACAGGGCCCCAGCATTTT
.	TRBV12-5	14	TRBJ1-2	.	CASGLDSGVNGYTF	TGTGCTAGTGGTTTGGATTCAGGTGTAAATGGCTACACCTTC
.	TRBV18	15	TRBJ1-5	.	CASSPGGFGNQPQHF	TGTGCCAGCTCACCGGGGGGTTTTGGCAATCAGCCCCAGCATTTT
.	TRBV18	14	TRBJ2-5	.	CASSPPDQVETQYF	TGTGCCAGCTCACCACCAGACCAGGTAGAGACCCAGTACTTC
TRBD2	TRBV7-3	15	TRBJ2-1	.	CASSPGLAGLNEQFF	TGTGCCAGCAGCCCCGGACTAGCGGGACTCAATGAGCAGTTCTTC
TRBD2	TRBV7-2	15	TRBJ2-1	once	CASRGGALIYNEQFF	TGTGCCAGCCGGGGGGGGGCCCTCATATACAATGAGCAGTTCTTC
.	TRBV30	12	TRBJ1-1	.	CAWSWANTEAFF	TGTGCCTGGAGTTGGGCGAACACTGAAGCTTTCTTT
TRBD1	TRBV30	14	TRBJ1-6	.	CAWSVAGQNSPLHF	TGTGCCTGGAGTGTGGCGGGACAGAATTCACCCCTCCACTTT
TRBD2	TRBV7-2	19	TRBJ2-3	.	CASSFLPLAGGASTDTQYF	TGTGCCAGCAGCTTCCTACCCCTAGCGGGGGGTGCTAGCACAGATACGCAGTATTTT
.	TRBV14	14	TRBJ1-2	.	CASSQEKLPYGYTF	TGTGCCAGCAGCCAAGAGAAACTGCCATATGGCTACACCTTC
.	TRBV27	13	TRBJ1-5	.	CASSFGWDQPQHF	TGTGCCAGCAGTTTCGGGTGGGATCAGCCCCAGCATTTT
TRBD1	TRBV5-1	16	TRBJ2-3	.	CASSLAVGTVTDTQYF	TGCGCCAGCAGCTTGGCCGTTGGGACAGTCACAGATACGCAGTATTTT
TRBD2	TRBV5-5	17	TRBJ2-3	.	CASSLPGLAGSTDTQYF	TGTGCCAGCAGCTTGCCGGGACTAGCGGGGAGCACAGATACGCAGTATTTT